These 13 T cell receptor beta chains came from one sample sequenced in a study of breast tumors, draining lymph nodes, adjacent tissues. Axillary draining lymph nodes of breast cancer patients supplied the node samples. TCRdb re-analysed the multiplex PCR reads in MiXCR, keeping a single row per CDR3 protein. The sample carries approximately 200,000 distinct CDR3 sequences, roughly 31% recorded once. Material: axillary lymph node tissue. The origin of the receptors is a female donor with breast cancer. Some clones in this sample may be carry-over from other donors' samples.

This clonotype was seen at least ten times. The CDR3 DNA sequence: TGCGCCAGCAGCTTGGAGGTGGGTGGGGAGACCCAGTACTTC. This encodes CASSLEVGGETQYF. V usage is TRBV5-1 and J usage is TRBJ2-5; D remains ambiguous. V lost 0 bases to trimming and J lost 5 bases, with 11 bases between them. Germline CDR1 SGHRS, CDR2 YFSETQ. The CDR3 is made up of 14 amino acids.

The chain has TRBV6-2 or TRBV6-3 and TRBJ2-1; 9 bases are a match to TRBD1. Germline V lookup: CDR1 MNHEY, CDR2 SVGEGT. The CDR3 has 14 residues. Germline trimming cut 3 bases from V and 8 bases from J; bases unmatched to any gene: 5. CDR3 sequence reads: CASSYTRTGDEQFF. CDR3 nucleotide sequence: TGTGCCAGCAGTTATACACGGACAGGGGATGAGCAGTTCTTC.

This clonotype was picked up many times. This chain joins TRBV11-2 and TRBJ2-5, with D unresolved. The germline V gene encodes CDR1 SGHAT and CDR2 FQNNGV. Trimming shortened V by 1 base and J by 1 base, and 13 bases separated the two germline ends. The CDR3 runs 16 residues. The CDR3 DNA follows: TGTGCCAGCAGCTTAGGCAAACCTTTGCGCCAAGAGACCCAGTACTTC. Residues: CASSLGKPLRQETQYF.

This clonotype has at least ten counts. The chain employs TRBV5-1 and TRBJ2-3; a possible D gene is TRBD2 (6 bases). The CDR3 extends over 17 amino acids. Germline V CDR1 and CDR2: SGHRS, YFSETQ. The V end was cut by 5 bases, the J end by 0 bases, with 19 bases between. CDR3 coding DNA: TGCGCCAGCAGGCCCGCAAGGGGCGGGGCTAGCACAGATACGCAGTATTTT. This sequence encodes CASRPARGGASTDTQYF.

This clonotype was recorded at least ten times. The chain links TRBV2 to TRBJ1-5; D remains ambiguous. CDR1 is SNHLY, CDR2 FYNNEI, per germline. The CDR3 runs 13 residues. V dropped 4 bases and J dropped 10 bases, with 14 bases sitting between them. The CDR3 coding sequence is TGTGCCAGCAGTGTTGGCAGAGAAAGCCCCCAGCATTTT. Translation: CASSVGRESPQHF.

Ten or more counts support this clonotype. This chain joins TRBV6-2 or TRBV6-3 and TRBJ1-5; D call uncertain. In germline, CDR1 is MNHEY, CDR2 SVGEGT. This CDR3 contains 15 residues. V lost 0 bases to trimming and J lost 2 bases, with 8 bases between them. The CDR3 DNA is TGTGCCAGCAGTTACTCGACGGATGGCAATCAGCCCCAGCATTTT. It translates to CASSYSTDGNQPQHF.

This clonotype occurred many times. V and J are TRBV5-1 and TRBJ2-7; TRBD2 aligns across 13 bases. This CDR3 has 16 amino acids. V was clipped by 4 bases and J by 2 bases; unmatched bases: 6. Germline-derived CDR1 and CDR2 are SGHRS and YFSETQ. CDR3 protein: CASSITSGGAAYEQYF. DNA for the CDR3: TGCGCCAGCAGCATAACTAGCGGGGGGGCCGCCTACGAGCAGTACTTC.

In this sample, this clonotype turned up a few times. The chain joins TRBV7-2 to TRBJ1-6; D may be TRBD1 (5 bases). The germline V gene encodes CDR1 SGHTA and CDR2 FQGNSA. Trimming removed 6 bases at V and 13 bases at J, with 22 bases between. This CDR3 contains 15 residues. This CDR3 is CASSERGATSEPLHF. The CDR3 DNA reads as TGTGCCAGCAGTGAAAGAGGGGCTACGAGTGAGCCCCTCCACTTT.

About this clonotype itself: One end of the junction fails to match germline, which may point to a read error. V gene TRBV2 combines with J gene TRBJ1-5; D not resolved. Germline-derived CDR1 and CDR2 are SNHLY and FYNNEI. The CDR3 spans 15 residues. This chain's CDR3 is CASLVDTGSDQPQHF. CDR3 sequence (DNA): TGTGCCAGCCTCGTAGACACGGGGTCTGATCAGCCCCAGCACTTT. The variable domain in full, completed from reference TRBV2 and TRBJ1-5, reads EPEVTQTPSHQVTQMGQEVILRCVPISNHLYFYWYRQILGQKVEFLVSFYNNEISEKSEIFDDQFSVERPDGSNFTLKIRSTKLEDSAMYFCASLVDTGSDQPQHFGDGTRLSIL.

This clonotype appeared a few times. A much larger clonotype is one base distant, so this may be a read error. V usage is TRBV12-3 or TRBV12-4 and J usage is TRBJ2-1; TRBD2 aligns across 7 bases. Unmatched junction bases numbered 3, after V lost 4 bases and J lost 6 bases. The length of the CDR3 is 13 residues. The CDR3 nucleotides read TGTGCCAGCAGTTCTCGGGGGGTCAATGAGCAGTTCTTC. This encodes CASSSRGVNEQFF.

This clonotype was seen many times. The chain is built from TRBV6-6 and TRBJ1-2, with TRBD1 matching 7 bases. Germline loops: CDR1 MNHNY, CDR2 SVGAGI (reference sequence). The ends lost 4 bases at V and 0 bases at J; junction bases unmatched: 5. The CDR3 extends over 15 amino acids. The CDR3 DNA is TGTGCCAGCAGTTGGGGACAGTTAGCTAACTATGGCTACACCTTC. Translating it yields CASSWGQLANYGYTF.

CDR3 region: CASIGGTGDNNEKLFF. For the CDR3, the DNA is TGTGCCAGCATCGGCGGGACAGGGGACAACAATGAAAAACTGTTTTTT. The gene calls are TRBV5-5 and TRBJ1-4; 10 bases are a match to TRBD1. With 6 bases clipped from V and 5 bases from J, the junction kept 10 bases outside the gene matches. There are 16 residues in the CDR3. The germline V gene encodes CDR1 SGHKS and CDR2 YYEKEE (reference sequence).

The rearrangement joins TRBV4-3 to TRBJ2-6, with 11 bases matching TRBD2. V dropped 3 bases and J dropped 4; count of bases not matched to a gene: 8. The CDR3 is made up of 18 amino acids. The germline gives CDR1 LGHNA, CDR2 YSLEER. The CDR3 region has the DNA TGCGCCAGCAGCCAGGGAGTTAGCGGGAGGGTGGGGGCCAACGTCCTGACTTTC. Residues: CASSQGVSGRVGANVLTF.